This T cell receptor (beta chain) stems from a study of beta chain features in type 1 diabetes. Since all of the isolated RNA was reverse transcribed, expressed TCRB transcripts were what got sequenced. TCRdb's table, derived via immunoSEQ multiplex PCR, lists solely in-frame clones and lacks some. This sample has a few hundred thousand clones, with approximately 11% found just once. Worth noting for this clone: Compared with germline, one end of the junction differs, possibly owing to a read error.

Material: naive CD4+ T cells from blood. This TCR derives from a woman aged 25 to 39 in good health.

This CDR3 is CASSPGGGRLETQYF. As DNA, the CDR3 is TGTGCTAGCAGCCCTGGCGGGGGACGATTGGAGACCCAGTACTTC. This chain uses TRBV7-7 with TRBJ2-5, with TRBD2 matching 7 bases. Germline V gene sequence: CDR1 SSHAT, CDR2 FNYEAQ (reference sequence). The CDR3 totals 15 residues.